The rows below give T cell receptor beta chains drawn from one sample of a study of T-cell memory formation after mild COVID-19. TCRdb re-called the 5' RACE reads through MiXCR, storing one row per CDR3 protein. The table has under 250,000 distinct CDR3 sequences, roughly 30% seen once; the top ten hold about 10%. Material for sequencing was PBMCs or a T cell subset sorted from them (not recorded which). All receptors come from an adult woman who had mild COVID-19 (a few samples of this study predate the infection). Cell type and time point are not known. Both conserved end residues are trimmed from each CDR3.

V | CDR3
TRBV30 | ACKVLDRFGDEQY
TRBV7-2 | ASSLDGTLGVSYNEQF
TRBV29-1 | SVTTSSTDTQY
TRBV3-1 | ASSHRGAKTNTGELF
TRBV12-3/TRBV12-4 | ASSNPTVSTEAF
TRBV20-1 | SARDFGTHNNEQF
TRBV30 | ACLDYGYT
TRBV5-1 | ASSPVAGELYNEQF
TRBV30 | AWTKWDRGGYGYT
TRBV20-1 | SAKAGLSYEQY
TRBV5-1 | ASSFRTSGGREQF
TRBV24-1 | ATSEPGRPYGYT
TRBV30 | AWSRHRQEKLF
TRBV6-5 | ASSYSLTADTQY
TRBV11-3 | ASGHVGGELF
TRBV13 | ASSLSTSGIKYYEQY
TRBV29-1 | SVVETSAF
TRBV3-1 | ASSQIRSGTQY
TRBV5-1 | ASSFYEQY
TRBV5-1 | ASSFRTSGSGTGELF
TRBV7-7 | ASSEAYGGANVLT
TRBV6-1 | ASSEHLNTEAF
TRBV2 | ASKVQDTNTGELF
TRBV30 | AYSGGNTDTQY
TRBV7-2 | ASSLDFAGYTEAF
TRBV3-1 | ASSQAGTAPPVDTQY
TRBV3-1 | ASSQDLGGAAEQF
TRBV5-1 | ASSWDGQGPNNEQF
TRBV7-2 | ASSPWSYNEQF
TRBV29-1 | SAARTSNTEAF